These T cell receptor beta chains were read from a single sample in a study of blood T cells in healthy people across ages. TCRdb reprocessed the 5' RACE reads with MiXCR, giving one entry per CDR3 protein. The sample consists of approximately 940,000 distinct CDR3 sequences, 48% of them appearing once. Sequenced sample: blood. The receptor source for this set is a young man in good health. The CDR3 runs from the conserved cysteine through the conserved F or W. A D gene is named only where the DNA matches it firmly. A row's size may be missing; if present it is once, few, many or a size class.

TRBJ2-3	TRBV7-2	few	NA	CASSRTLASGTDTQYF	TGTGCCAGCAGCCGCACGCTAGCGTCGGGCACAGATACGCAGTATTTT
TRBJ2-7	TRBV27	NA	TRBD2	CATQEVGRGGSYEQYF	TGTGCCACCCAAGAAGTTGGGCGGGGGGGTTCCTACGAGCAGTACTTC
TRBJ2-7	TRBV29-1	once	NA	CSVATGKTYEQYF	TGCAGCGTCGCGACAGGAAAGACCTACGAGCAGTACTTC
TRBJ1-5	TRBV7-2	NA	NA	CASSLHVDSNQPQHF	TGTGCCAGCAGCTTACACGTGGATAGCAATCAGCCCCAGCATTTT
TRBJ1-2	TRBV20-1	NA	TRBD1	CSAVIPGQRTYGYTF	TGCAGTGCTGTAATACCGGGACAGAGAACCTATGGCTACACCTTC
TRBJ2-3	TRBV5-1	few	NA	CASSLTYTDTQYF	TGCGCCAGCAGCCTTACGTACACAGATACGCAGTATTTT
TRBJ2-7	TRBV27	few	NA	CASRLGLYSYEQYF	TGTGCCAGCAGGTTAGGACTGTACTCCTACGAGCAGTACTTC
TRBJ1-2	TRBV6-5	NA	TRBD1	CASSYGAGGNYGYTF	TGTGCCAGCAGTTACGGCGCAGGGGGCAACTATGGCTACACCTTC
TRBJ1-1	TRBV7-9	few	TRBD1	CASSLYQGGKDTEAFF	TGTGCCAGCAGCTTATATCAGGGGGGAAAGGACACTGAAGCTTTCTTT
TRBJ2-7	TRBV29-1	NA	NA	CSVPGPHQEQYF	TGCAGCGTACCGGGCCCTCATCAAGAGCAGTACTTC
TRBJ2-7	TRBV3-1	NA	NA	CASAGAGSETQYF	TGTGCCAGCGCCGGGGCGGGTTCCGAGACTCAGTACTTC
TRBJ2-1	TRBV7-7	NA	NA	CASSLGYQGYNEQFF	TGTGCTAGCAGTTTGGGGTATCAGGGATACAATGAGCAGTTCTTC
TRBJ2-7	TRBV2	NA	NA	CAITPLPYEQYF	TGTGCCATCACGCCGTTGCCCTACGAGCAGTACTTC
TRBJ2-7	TRBV4-3	few	NA	CASSQDLAADEQYF	TGCGCCAGCAGCCAAGATCTCGCGGCAGACGAGCAGTACTTC
TRBJ2-1	TRBV7-9	NA	NA	CASSPVGGLYNEQFF	TGTGCCAGCAGCCCCGTCGGGGGTCTTTACAATGAGCAGTTCTTC
TRBJ1-5	TRBV6-5	few	TRBD1	CASSYRGQGNQPQHF	TGTGCCAGCAGTTACCGAGGACAGGGCAATCAGCCCCAGCATTTT
TRBJ1-5	TRBV2	NA	NA	CASSGEGRLDQPQHF	TGTGCCAGCAGTGGCGAAGGGAGGTTGGATCAGCCCCAGCATTTT
TRBJ2-7	TRBV6-1	few	NA	CAISLQGSYEQYF	TGTGCCATATCTCTCCAGGGATCCTACGAGCAGTACTTC
TRBJ2-3	TRBV7-9	NA	TRBD2	CASSPVSGGYTDTQYF	TGTGCCAGCAGCCCCGTGTCCGGGGGGTACACAGATACGCAGTATTTT
TRBJ1-6	TRBV20-1	NA	TRBD1	CSAIPGQGHNSPLHF	TGCAGTGCTATACCGGGACAGGGGCATAATTCACCCCTCCACTTT
TRBJ1-4	TRBV5-5	NA	NA	CASSLLVGADRKLFF	TGTGCCAGCAGCTTGCTTGTCGGCGCCGACCGGAAACTGTTTTTT
TRBJ2-3	TRBV7-9	few	NA	CASSLIESTDTQYF	TGTGCCAGCAGCTTAATTGAGAGCACAGATACGCAGTATTTT
TRBJ2-3	TRBV12-3/TRBV12-4	NA	NA	CASRYRGRSSTDTQYF	TGTGCCAGCAGATACAGAGGCCGTTCTAGCACAGATACGCAGTATTTT
TRBJ1-5	TRBV12-3/TRBV12-4	many	NA	CASSLAHSGGNQPQHF	TGTGCCAGCAGTTTAGCGCACTCAGGGGGCAATCAGCCCCAGCATTTT
TRBJ1-6	TRBV7-3	NA	NA	CASSPGTYNSPLHF	TGTGCCAGCAGCCCGGGGACCTATAATTCACCCCTCCACTTT
TRBJ2-7	TRBV6-1	NA	NA	CASSERGQQSSEQYF	TGTGCCAGCAGTGAAAGGGGACAACAATCCTCCGAGCAGTACTTC
TRBJ2-7	TRBV7-9	NA	TRBD2	CASSSSGPSSYNEQYF	TGTGCCAGCAGCTCTAGCGGTCCGAGCTCCTATAATGAGCAGTACTTC
TRBJ2-5	TRBV7-2	NA	NA	CASSAEWGQETQYF	TGTGCCAGCAGCGCCGAGTGGGGGCAAGAGACCCAGTACTTC
TRBJ2-3	TRBV12-5	NA	NA	CASGSGAYSTDTQYF	TGTGCTAGTGGTTCGGGGGCTTATAGCACAGATACGCAGTATTTT
TRBJ2-2	TRBV20-1	NA	TRBD1	CRARGLANTGELFF	TGCAGAGCCAGGGGGCTCGCGAACACCGGGGAGCTGTTTTTT
TRBJ2-3	TRBV5-6	NA	TRBD2	CASAYLSRGGYDTQYF	TGTGCCAGCGCGTATTTGAGCCGGGGGGGCTACGATACGCAGTATTTT
TRBJ2-1	TRBV12-3/TRBV12-4	NA	TRBD1	CASSRRTGLRQFF	TGTGCCAGCAGTCGACGGACAGGGCTGAGGCAGTTCTTC
TRBJ2-5	TRBV6-2/TRBV6-3	NA	NA	CASRRSSGGETQYF	TGTGCCAGCAGACGCTCAAGCGGCGGAGAGACCCAGTACTTC
TRBJ2-7	TRBV29-1	few	NA	CSVSPSGTSHYEQYF	TGCAGCGTCTCCCCTTCCGGGACTTCCCACTACGAGCAGTACTTC
TRBJ2-7	TRBV29-1	NA	NA	CSVGTAGVGLEQYF	TGCAGCGTTGGGACCGCCGGGGTAGGTTTGGAGCAGTACTTC
TRBJ2-1	TRBV20-1	NA	TRBD2	CSAGLQRGGYNEQFF	TGCAGTGCTGGCCTCCAGCGGGGGGGCTACAATGAGCAGTTCTTC
TRBJ2-3	TRBV20-1	NA	NA	CSARVGGGRRDTQYF	TGCAGTGCTAGAGTAGGGGGGGGCCGGAGGGATACGCAGTATTTT
TRBJ2-5	TRBV15	NA	NA	CATSRDPGAREAQYF	TGTGCCACCAGCAGAGATCCAGGGGCACGAGAGGCCCAGTACTTC
TRBJ2-7	TRBV28	NA	NA	CASSSRLGFEQYF	TGTGCCAGCAGTTCTCGACTGGGTTTCGAGCAGTACTTC
TRBJ1-5	TRBV4-1	NA	TRBD1	CASSQGWDRGNQPQHF	TGCGCCAGCAGCCAAGGGTGGGACAGGGGCAATCAGCCCCAGCATTTT
TRBJ1-1	TRBV10-3	NA	TRBD1	CAIRSDRGQWTEAFF	TGTGCCATCAGGTCTGACAGGGGGCAGTGGACTGAAGCTTTCTTT
TRBJ2-7	TRBV6-6	NA	NA	CASGPTGSRGEQYF	TGTGCCAGCGGCCCGACAGGCTCTAGGGGCGAGCAGTACTTC
TRBJ2-1	TRBV14	NA	TRBD1	CASSQDGTGVRGQFF	TGTGCCAGCAGCCAAGACGGGACAGGGGTTCGAGGGCAGTTCTTC
TRBJ1-2	TRBV20-1	NA	NA	CSARWPASNYGYTF	TGCAGTGCTAGATGGCCGGCCTCTAACTATGGCTACACCTTC
TRBJ1-2	TRBV7-9	NA	NA	CASSLGWQQDGYTF	TGTGCCAGCAGCTTAGGGTGGCAACAAGATGGCTACACCTTC
TRBJ2-7	TRBV20-1	few	NA	CSAWGSYEQYF	TGCAGTGCTTGGGGTTCCTACGAGCAGTACTTC
TRBJ2-1	TRBV18	NA	NA	CASQSMGSHNEQFF	TGTGCCAGCCAATCTATGGGGTCCCACAATGAGCAGTTCTTC
TRBJ2-7	TRBV10-3	few	TRBD1	CAISETDRGTYEQYF	TGTGCCATCAGTGAGACGGACAGGGGAACCTACGAGCAGTACTTC
TRBJ1-4	TRBV29-1	NA	NA	CSVEDLEKLFF	TGCAGCGTTGAAGATCTCGAAAAACTGTTTTTT
TRBJ2-6	TRBV7-6	NA	NA	CASSPDYTGANVLTF	TGTGCCAGCAGCCCTGACTACACTGGGGCCAACGTCCTGACTTTC
TRBJ2-1	TRBV7-9	NA	NA	CASRYIGGSYNEQFF	TGTGCCAGCAGGTATATAGGGGGCTCCTACAATGAGCAGTTCTTC